One and the same sample provided the 2 T cell receptor beta chains below, sequenced in a study of control samples from healthy donors and cancer patients. The protocol was immunoSEQ multiplex PCR, while the TCRdb copy is restricted to in-frame clones and leaves out a portion. The repertoire holds around 75,000 clones, with approximately 92% as singletons. Specimen: blood. These receptors were collected from a woman aged 60-70 years in good health.

J is TRBJ2-1 and V is TRBV4-2; 13 nucleotides line up with TRBD2. Germline CDR1 is LGHNA and CDR2 is YNFKEQ. With V trimmed by 4 bases and J by 5 bases, 2 bases remained unmatched. This CDR3 has 15 amino acids. CDR3 sequence reads: CASSPLAGGHNEQFF. CDR3 DNA: TGTGCCAGCAGCCCACTAGCGGGAGGGCACAATGAGCAGTTCTTC.

This clone was seen a single time. The genes are TRBV5-1 and TRBJ2-5, with D possibly being TRBD2 (6 bases). Germline CDR1 is SGHRS and CDR2 is YFSETQ. Trimming took 4 bases from V and 2 from J, leaving 15 bases between them. CDR3 size: 15 residues. The CDR3, as DNA: TGCGCCAGCAGCCCGGGTGCGGGGCAACAAGAGACCCAGTACTTC. Its translation: CASSPGAGQQETQYF.